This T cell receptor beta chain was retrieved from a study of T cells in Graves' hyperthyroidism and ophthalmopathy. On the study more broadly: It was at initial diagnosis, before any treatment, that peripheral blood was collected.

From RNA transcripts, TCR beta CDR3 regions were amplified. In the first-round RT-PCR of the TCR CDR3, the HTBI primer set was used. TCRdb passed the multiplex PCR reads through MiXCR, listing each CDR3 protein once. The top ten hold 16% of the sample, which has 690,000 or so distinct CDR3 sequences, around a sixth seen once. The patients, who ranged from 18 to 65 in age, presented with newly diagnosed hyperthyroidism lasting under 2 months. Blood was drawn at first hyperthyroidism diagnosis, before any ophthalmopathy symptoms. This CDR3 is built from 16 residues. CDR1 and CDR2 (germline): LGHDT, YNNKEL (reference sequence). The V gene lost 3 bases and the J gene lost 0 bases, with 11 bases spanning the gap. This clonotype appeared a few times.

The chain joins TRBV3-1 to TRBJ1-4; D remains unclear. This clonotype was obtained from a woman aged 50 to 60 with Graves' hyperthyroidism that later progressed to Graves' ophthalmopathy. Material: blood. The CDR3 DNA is TGTGCCAGCAGCCATAACCGGGCCACAACTAATGAAAAACTGTTTTTT. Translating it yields CASSHNRATTNEKLFF. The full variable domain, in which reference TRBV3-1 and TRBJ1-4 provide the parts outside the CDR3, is DTAVSQTPKYLVTQMGNDKSIKCEQNLGHDTMYWYKQDSKKFLKIMFSYNNKELIINETVPNRFSPKSPDKAHLNLHINSLELGDSAVYFCASSHNRATTNEKLFFGSGTQLSVL.